The clone carrying this T cell receptor beta chain was seen many times. These data belong to a study of neurological immune-mediated disorders. Losses at the gene ends were 6 bases for V and 8 bases for J; bases not matched to a gene: 15. This CDR3 is 15 amino acids long. From germline, CDR1 is SQVTM and CDR2 ANQGSEA. Via MiXCR, TCRdb re-called the 5' RACE reads, giving one row per CDR3 protein. The sample has 14,000 or so distinct CDR3 sequences; about 12% are singletons. J is TRBJ2-1 and V is TRBV29-1; TRBD2 matches 8 bases. The source material was CD8+ T cells from blood. The sequence was obtained from a female donor with HTLV-1-associated myelopathy (HAM/TSP). The CDR3 DNA follows: TGCAGCGTCGGGGGGGAGGTCTCCCTTCTGTATGAGCAGTTCTTC. The encoded protein is CSVGGEVSLLYEQFF.